One sample yielded the 8 T cell receptor beta chains listed below, sequenced in a study of radiotherapy plus CTLA-4 blockade in lung cancer listed by TCRdb under 2018. The library was produced with the immunoSEQ multiplex PCR assay. TCRdb obtained this table from immuneACCESS and retained in-frame rearrangements with V and J assigned. These tables miss some clones; where compared with another copy, unresolved V genes account for less than half of the shortfall, and the remainder is unexplained. The sample data list some 46,000 clones, and 75% to 80% of these were observed just once. The ten biggest clones cover about 2.6% of the sample. The sequencing here drew on peripheral blood, taken from a patient treated with radiotherapy plus ipilimumab. All receptors come from a human donor with non-small cell lung cancer whose response to radiotherapy plus ipilimumab could not be evaluated.

This chain connects TRBV6-5 to TRBJ2-1; 10 bases match TRBD2. Germline V gives CDR1 MNHEY, CDR2 SVGAGI. The CDR3 loop spans 13 amino acids. J was trimmed by 10 bases and V by 5 bases; bases with no gene match: 5. The CDR3 protein is CASSLQLAGEQFF. The CDR3 DNA reads TGTGCCAGCAGTCTTCAACTAGCGGGAGAGCAGTTCTTC.

This sequence joins TRBV6-5 and TRBJ2-5; maybe TRBD2 (6 bases). Trimming removed 7 bases from V and 5 bases from J, with 11 bases in between. In germline, CDR1 is MNHEY, CDR2 SVGAGI. There are 12 residues in the CDR3. CDR3 residues: CASTSRGETQYF. CDR3 sequence (DNA): TGTGCCAGCACCTCCCGGGGGGAGACCCAGTACTTC.

The CDR3 spells CASSQEGGGGFYNEQFF. The CDR3 DNA reads as TGTGCCAGCAGCCAAGAGGGGGGCGGGGGCTTCTACAATGAGCAGTTCTTC. The chain carries TRBV4-2 and TRBJ2-1; perhaps TRBD2 as D (7 bases). The CDR3 is 17 residues long. Trimming removed 0 bases at V and 3 bases at J, with 15 bases between. Germline-derived CDR1 and CDR2 are LGHNA and YNFKEQ.

The chain employs TRBV7-9 and TRBJ1-2; the match to TRBD1 covers 7 bases. V shed 2 bases, J shed 5 bases, and the junction held 2 bases outside the gene matches. The length of the CDR3 is 13 residues. Germline V gene lookup returns CDR1 SEHNR and CDR2 FQNEAQ (reference sequence). As DNA, the CDR3 is TGTGCCAGCAGCTTACCACAGGGGTATGGCTACACCTTC. Translating gives CASSLPQGYGYTF.

The chain couples TRBV5-4 to TRBJ1-1, with D maybe TRBD1 (6 bases). CDR3 length equals 14 residues. V lost 4 bases to trimming and J lost 6 bases, with 16 bases between them. In germline, CDR1 is SGHNT, CDR2 YYREEE (reference sequence). The CDR3 spells CASSTDSLGPEAFF. The CDR3 DNA sequence: TGTGCCAGCAGCACGGACAGCTTGGGACCTGAAGCTTTCTTT.

This clone occurred once. This chain uses TRBV6-4 with TRBJ2-7, with TRBD1 matching over 8 bases. Germline values: CDR1 MRHNA, CDR2 SNTAGT. Trimming took 6 bases from V and 2 from J; bases not matched to a gene: 9. This CDR3 is built from 15 residues. In DNA, the CDR3 is TGTGCCAGCAGCAACCGGGACAGGACACCCTACGAGCAGTACTTC. Encoded protein: CASSNRDRTPYEQYF.

The genes are TRBV5-4 and TRBJ1-4, with 7 bases fitting TRBD1. Trimming cost V 4 bases and J 5 bases; bases outside gene matches: 5. The CDR3 has 14 residues. Per the germline V gene, CDR1 is SGHNT and CDR2 is YYREEE (reference sequence). The CDR3 is CASSRDSLNEKLFF. The CDR3, as DNA: TGTGCCAGCAGCAGGGACAGTTTAAATGAAAAACTGTTTTTT.

The J gene is TRBJ2-1, the V gene TRBV5-1; TRBD2 matches at 10 bases. V trimming: 4 bases; J trimming: 2 bases; junction bases outside the gene matches: 6. This CDR3 has 16 amino acids. Germline V lookup: CDR1 SGHRS, CDR2 YFSETQ. CDR3 sequence reads: CASSTTSGRAYNEQFF. CDR3 bases: TGCGCCAGCAGCACTACGAGCGGGAGGGCCTACAATGAGCAGTTCTTC.